This TCR beta chain was observed in a study of long-term antiretroviral therapy in people with HIV. Study observations and caveats: Relative to control repertoires, HIV repertoires exhibited narrower CDR3 length ranges.

Sequencing relied on immunoSEQ assay v3.0, run at survey level. Sequenced by immunoSEQ multiplex PCR; TCRdb stores in-frame clones only, minus some. The sample shows around 15,000 clones, approximately 75% of them seen only once. In the case of this clone: As yet, its antigen is unknown.

Germline CDR1 reads SGHAT; CDR2 reads FQNNGV. V was trimmed by 5 bases and J by 2 bases, leaving 15 bases between them. The CDR3 contains 16 residues. The chain recombines TRBV11-2 with TRBJ1-4; the D is unclear. Material: unsorted PBMCs, obtained 1.5 years before starting antiretroviral therapy. This clonotype was sampled from a woman aged 45-59 years with HIV. CDR3 nucleotide sequence: TGTGCCAGCAGCCACTTGAGAGGATCGACTAATGAAAAACTGTTTTTT. Translation: CASSHLRGSTNEKLFF.